The 29 T cell receptor beta chains below come from one sample, sequenced in a study of tumor-infiltrating lymphocytes in primary liver carcinoma. TCR beta cDNA was reverse-transcribed from about 550 ng of total RNA. The reaction used a constant-region primer and ProtoScript II reverse transcriptase. Construction of TCR beta libraries relied on three successive nested multiplex PCR rounds employing slightly modified ARM-PCR. TRBV1-TRBV30 forward and Cbeta reverse primers drove the first two roughly 10-cycle rounds. From the multiplex PCR reads, TCRdb called clonotypes with MiXCR, one entry per CDR3 protein. The sample lists approximately 64,000 distinct CDR3 sequences; 71% were seen once. Co-extracted RNA and DNA came from around 18-30 mg of unsorted bulk tissue. Sequenced: liver tumor tissue from sampling region 4. Subset denoted: tumor region T4, right-lateral pole. These receptors originate from a man aged 35-49 years with primary liver carcinoma and hepatitis B virus infection.

With regard to this clonotype: One end of the junction is discordant with germline, which a read error may explain. V and J are TRBV11-3 and TRBJ2-7; D uncertain. Germline V gene data show CDR1 as SGHNT and CDR2 as YENEEA. CDR3 length: 15 residues. CDR3 DNA: TGTGACAGCAGCTTAGGGTTCGGACGGTTCTACGAGCAATACTTC. It is translated as CDSSLGFGRFYEQYF.

Points on this clonotype: Being one base from a much bigger clone, this may be a read error. The rearrangement uses TRBV7-9 and TRBJ2-1; D gene ambiguous. Trimming removed 3 bases at V and 9 bases at J, with 12 bases between. The CDR3 totals 13 residues. Germline V CDR1 and CDR2: SEHNR, FQNEAQ (reference sequence). In DNA form, the CDR3 reads TGTGCCAGCAGCTTTCCCCCCGACATTGAGCAGTTCTTC. Translated, it gives CASSFPPDIEQFF.

A note on this clonotype: Compared with germline, one end of the junction differs, possibly owing to a read error. V and J are TRBV4-1 and TRBJ1-3; D not resolved. Per the germline V gene, CDR1 is MGHRA and CDR2 is YSYEKL. The CDR3 sequence is 11 residues long. CDR3 bases: TGCGCCGGCAGTCAATCGGACACCATATATTTT. Amino acids: CAGSQSDTIYF.

With regard to this clonotype: A much larger clone differs by one base, so this may be a read error. The chain is built from TRBV5-5 and TRBJ1-5, with a possible D match to TRBD1 (6 bases). The CDR3 runs to 14 residues. Germline values: CDR1 SGHKS, CDR2 YYEKEE (reference sequence). The CDR3 sequence is CTSSSGGAGQPQHF. CDR3 DNA sequence: TGTACCAGCAGCAGCGGGGGGGCAGGTCAGCCCCAGCATTTT.

On this clonotype itself: Because it lacks the conserved phenylalanine or tryptophan at the end, this CDR3 is likely a read error. The limits of the CDR3 on the DNA are not certain, so only TCRdb's listed CDR3 is given. The rearrangement uses TRBV4-2 and TRBJ2-1. Germline loops: CDR1 LGHNA, CDR2 YNFKEQ. The CDR3 extends over 15 residues, inclusive of both ends. The CDR3 is CASSHVSFSGNERFS.

To note about this clonotype: At one boundary the junction diverges from the germline segment, which might be a read error. The V call is TRBV6-2 or TRBV6-3, the J call TRBJ2-7, with a weak D call TRBD2 (6 bases). The CDR3 spans 15 residues. Germline assignment: CDR1 MNHEY and CDR2 SVGEGT. The CDR3 region has the DNA TGTACCAGCACCCGGGCAGGGATTACGGACTACGAGCGGTACTTC. It encodes CTSTRAGITDYERYF.

Concerning this clonotype itself: A much larger clone lies a single base off, so this may be a read error. The rearrangement links TRBV30 to TRBJ2-6, with a weak D call TRBD1 (5 bases). Germline V CDR1 and CDR2: GTSNPN, SVGIG (reference sequence). The CDR3 is 16 residues long. The CDR3: CAWSAPPISGANVMTF. CDR3 in DNA: TGTGCCTGGAGTGCACCGCCGATCTCTGGGGCCAACGTCATGACTTTC.

Regarding this clonotype: The CDR3 does not close with the conserved phenylalanine or tryptophan, likely indicating a read error. The rearrangement joins TRBV11-2 to TRBJ2-2, with D unclear. The CDR3 has 15 residues. Looked up from germline, CDR1 is SGHAT and CDR2 is FQNNGV. V dropped 3 bases and J dropped 0 bases, with 8 bases sitting between them. The DNA for the CDR3 is TGTGCCAGCAGCTTCGCGGCATCGAACACCGGGGAGCTGTTTTAT. Translating it yields CASSFAASNTGELFY.

Comment on this clonotype: Since the CDR3 does not end with the conserved phenylalanine or tryptophan, this likely comes from a read error. The gene calls are TRBV12-3 or TRBV12-4 and TRBJ2-5, with D perhaps being TRBD1 or TRBD2 (5 bases each). The CDR3 contains 13 residues. This CDR3 is CASCLTIGGTQYS. CDR3 nucleotides: TGTGCCAGCTGTTTAACGATTGGGGGGACCCAGTACTCA.

With respect to this clonotype: Germline and junction disagree at one end, which may indicate a read error. This chain uses TRBV6-5 with TRBJ2-2; 7 bases line up with TRBD2. The CDR3 totals 14 residues. Germline lookup yields CDR1 MNHEY and CDR2 SVGAGI. CDR3 amino acids: CTSSLAVLIGELFF. In DNA, the CDR3 is TGTACCAGCAGTCTAGCGGTCCTCATCGGGGAGCTGTTTTTT.

The rearrangement uses TRBV4-3 and TRBJ1-1; D remains unclear. This CDR3 is 13 amino acids long. V lost 2 bases and J 2 bases, leaving 6 bases between the germline ends. Germline V gene data show CDR1 as LGHNA and CDR2 as YSLEER. CDR3 loop: CASSQKRNTEAFF. The CDR3 nucleotides read TGCGCCAGCAGCCAAAAACGTAACACTGAAGCTTTCTTT.

This clonotype was counted once. CDR3: CASSHECERYAEAFF. Here the CDR3 DNA reads TGTGCCAGCAGCCATGAATGTGAGCGGTACGCTGAAGCTTTCTTT. The J gene is TRBJ1-1, the V gene TRBV5-5, with D uncertain. Trimming removed 4 bases at V and 6 bases at J, with 19 bases between. The length of the CDR3 is 15 residues. Germline lookup yields CDR1 SGHKS and CDR2 YYEKEE (reference sequence).

V gene TRBV5-6 combines with J gene TRBJ1-1; D is uncertain. Germline loops: CDR1 SGHDT, CDR2 YYEEEE. Trimming removed 4 bases from V and 10 bases from J, with 26 bases in between. The CDR3 sequence is 16 residues long. DNA of the CDR3: TGTGCCAGCAGCCAGAATCGCCCATATGGACGGGAGGGAGCTTTCTTT. It is translated as CASSQNRPYGREGAFF.

To note about this clonotype: This may stem from a read error, because a much larger clone lies one nucleotide away. V and J are TRBV28 and TRBJ2-7, with no clear D. Per the germline V gene, CDR1 is MDHEN and CDR2 is SYDVKM. The CDR3 is 12 residues long. CDR3: CTSSIGSLEQYF. CDR3 DNA: TGTACCAGCAGCATTGGGTCTCTCGAGCAGTACTTC.

The rearrangement links TRBV6-2 or TRBV6-3 to TRBJ2-2, with TRBD2 matching 7 bases. Germline V CDR1 and CDR2: MNHEY, SVGEGT. The CDR3 contains 18 residues. V trimming: 6 bases; J trimming: 1 base; junction bases outside the gene matches: 14. CDR3 in amino acids: CASSSGLGAVGNTGELFF. The CDR3, as DNA: TGTGCCAGCAGCTCCGGACTAGGGGCAGTAGGGAACACCGGGGAGCTGTTTTTT.

This clonotype is a singleton in its sample. The chain links TRBV10-2 to TRBJ2-7; D assignment may be TRBD1 or TRBD2 (5 bases each). The CDR3 extends over 15 amino acids. Looked up from germline, CDR1 is WSHSY and CDR2 is SAAADI. V was trimmed by 7 bases and J by 4 bases, leaving 20 bases between them. CDR3 protein: CASNPGRGALYEQYF. CDR3 nucleotides: TGCGCCAGCAACCCGGGACGGGGTGCATTATACGAGCAGTACTTC.

Remarks on this clonotype: Because it lacks the conserved phenylalanine or tryptophan at the end, this CDR3 is likely a read error. The rearrangement links TRBV11-1 to TRBJ2-4, with 8 positions matching TRBD2. Germline V lookup: CDR1 SGHAT, CDR2 FQDESV (reference sequence). This CDR3 is 17 amino acids long. CDR3 sequence: CSSSFPGNSGTKNIQYS. CDR3 bases: TGTTCCAGCAGCTTTCCCGGGAATAGCGGGACCAAAAACATTCAGTACTCC.

This clonotype was recorded once. The chain employs TRBV29-1 and TRBJ2-3; 7 bases line up with TRBD2. V was clipped by 7 bases and J by 15 bases; unmatched bases: 25. CDR1 is SQVTM and CDR2 is ANQGSEA in the germline V gene. The CDR3 is made up of 15 amino acids. The CDR3: CSARGGDFFADTHYF. Written as DNA, the CDR3 is TGCAGCGCTAGGGGAGGGGACTTCTTCGCTGATACACACTATTTT.

Details on this clonotype: A much more abundant neighbour one base away suggests this may be a read error. This chain joins TRBV6-2 or TRBV6-3 and TRBJ2-7, with 7 bases identical to TRBD1. Germline V gene sequence: CDR1 MNHEY, CDR2 SVGEGT. The CDR3 has 13 amino acids. The CDR3 is CAGSPTGAYEHYF. The CDR3 DNA reads TGTGCCGGCAGCCCTACAGGGGCCTACGAGCACTACTTC.

The J gene is TRBJ2-3, the V gene TRBV10-3, with D possibly TRBD2 on 5 matching bases. The CDR3 extends over 14 amino acids. V was trimmed by 2 bases and J by 0 bases, leaving 6 bases between them. CDR1 is ENHRY and CDR2 is SYGVKD in the germline V gene. Here the CDR3 reads CAISESGSTDTQYF. DNA of the CDR3: TGTGCCATCAGTGAGAGCGGCAGCACAGATACGCAGTATTTT.

A remark on this clonotype: Possible read error: a much larger clone is one base away. The V call is TRBV10-3, the J call TRBJ1-1; 10 bases are a match to TRBD1. Germline V gives CDR1 ENHRY, CDR2 SYGVKD. This CDR3 has 15 amino acids. CDR3 bases: TGTGCCATCAGCACGGGACAGGGGAAGAACACTGAAGCTCTCTTT. Its protein product is CAISTGQGKNTEALF.

The chain recombines TRBV6-5 with TRBJ1-1; 8 nucleotides align to TRBD1. Germline values: CDR1 MNHEY, CDR2 SVGAGI. The CDR3 runs to 15 residues. CDR3 protein: CVRSYPRTGSTEAFF. The CDR3 nucleotides read TGTGTCAGGAGTTACCCCCGGACAGGGTCGACTGAAGCTTTCTTT.

This clonotype came up many times. The gene calls are TRBV6-1 and TRBJ2-7; D is perhaps TRBD2 (6 bases). V lost 7 bases and J lost 0, with 16 bases in between. In germline, CDR1 is MNHNS, CDR2 SASEGT. The CDR3 has 15 residues. The chain's CDR3 is CASIAGGGFSYEQYF. In DNA, the CDR3 is TGTGCCAGCATTGCGGGTGGGGGGTTCTCCTACGAGCAGTACTTC.

As for this clonotype: Germline and junction disagree at one end, which may indicate a read error. This sequence joins TRBV10-3 and TRBJ1-5; D unclear. Germline CDR1 and CDR2: ENHRY and SYGVKD. The CDR3 has 14 amino acids. The CDR3 reads CAICEYEGDQPQHF. Here the CDR3 DNA reads TGTGCCATTTGTGAGTATGAGGGCGATCAGCCCCAGCATTTC.

This chain links TRBV11-2 with TRBJ2-1; D is possibly TRBD2 (6 bases). V lost 5 bases, J lost 2 bases, and 13 bases lay in between. Germline V lookup: CDR1 SGHAT, CDR2 FQNNGV. The length of the CDR3 is 15 residues. The CDR3 loop reads CASSPDGSTYNEQFF. The CDR3 coding sequence is TGTGCCAGCAGCCCTGACGGGAGTACCTACAATGAGCAGTTCTTC.

The chain employs TRBV4-3 and TRBJ2-5; TRBD2 is a possible D gene (6 bases). V lost 1 base, J lost 5 bases, and 20 bases lay in between. CDR1 is LGHNA, CDR2 YSLEER, per germline. The length of the CDR3 is 17 residues. The CDR3 nucleotides are TGCGCCAGCAGCCAAGCGGCTAAAGGGAGGACTGGTGAGACCCAGTACTTC. Translation gives CASSQAAKGRTGETQYF.

Concerning this clonotype: The junction does not match germline at one end; this may be a read error. V gene TRBV11-2 combines with J gene TRBJ2-7; a weak D match, TRBD1 (5 bases). The CDR3 has 14 residues. Germline assignment: CDR1 SGHAT and CDR2 FQNNGV. DNA for the CDR3: TGTACAAGCAGCTCTAACAGGAACTCCTACGAGCAGTGCTTC. As protein: CTSSSNRNSYEQCF.

In regard to this clonotype: Given the absence of the conserved phenylalanine or tryptophan at the CDR3 end, a read error is likely. The CDR3 loop reads CTSSEGESVSPLHL. CDR3 DNA: TGTACCAGCAGTGAGGGCGAGTCAGTATCACCCCTCCACCTT. The chain has TRBV6-1 and TRBJ1-6, with no clear D. Germline lookup yields CDR1 MNHNS and CDR2 SASEGT. This CDR3 region has 14 residues.

This clonotype was detected ten times or more. The V gene is TRBV6-1, the J gene TRBJ1-2, with TRBD1 matching over 8 bases. CDR1 and CDR2 from the germline V gene are MNHNS and SASEGT. The trim removed 1 base at V and 12 bases at J, leaving 4 bases unmatched. The CDR3 extends over 12 amino acids. The CDR3 DNA is TGTGCCAGCAGTGAAGGCAGGGGGCGGAACACCTTC. Protein product: CASSEGRGRNTF.